A single sample gave rise to the 23 T cell receptor beta chains below, sequenced in a study of blood T cells in healthy people across ages. The authors ran a second PCR of 7 to 11 cycles using a sample-barcoded 5' primer and a J-beta primer mix. TCRdb reanalysed the 5' RACE reads using MiXCR and keeps one entry per CDR3 protein. The table records hundreds of thousands of distinct CDR3 sequences, roughly three fifths of them present only once. Sequenced input: blood. Source of these receptors: a middle-aged man in good health.

The chain is built from TRBV7-2 and TRBJ2-7; 8 bases match TRBD2. The DNA end favors TRBJ2-5, so the J call may be wrong. Germline V gene data show CDR1 as SGHTA and CDR2 as FQGNSA. The CDR3 is made up of 16 amino acids. As DNA, the CDR3 is TGTGCCAGCAGCTTACGCTTCGCGGGGGGCCAAGAGACCCAGTACTTC. Its protein product is CASSLRFAGGQETQYF.

J is TRBJ2-1 and V is TRBV7-2; the D gene is possibly TRBD2 (6 bases). Germline lookup yields CDR1 SGHTA and CDR2 FQGNSA. Trimming removed 4 bases at V and 0 bases at J, with 10 bases between. The CDR3 runs 15 residues. CDR3 protein: CASSSEGSSYNEQFF. For the CDR3, the DNA is TGTGCCAGCAGCTCGGAGGGGAGCTCCTACAATGAGCAGTTCTTC.

This sequence joins TRBV30 and TRBJ1-2; D is unclear. The germline CDR1 and CDR2 sequences are GTSNPN and SVGIG (reference sequence). V shed 0 bases and J shed 11 bases, with 13 bases lying between them. The CDR3 is 12 amino acids. In DNA, the CDR3 is TGTGCCTGGAGTGTACTTCGTGAGACGTACACCTTC. Amino acids: CAWSVLRETYTF.

This clonotype was detected many times. The rearrangement links TRBV6-2 or TRBV6-3 to TRBJ2-7; 9 bases are shared with TRBD2. This CDR3 contains 15 residues. Unmatched junction bases numbered 13, after V lost 11 bases and J lost 2 bases. Per germline, CDR1 MNHEY and CDR2 SVGEGT. CDR3 amino acids: CAVGAWLAGTYEQYF. The CDR3 DNA follows: TGTGCCGTCGGGGCATGGCTAGCGGGAACCTACGAGCAGTACTTC.

In this sample, this clonotype turned up a few times. The rearrangement joins TRBV5-1 to TRBJ2-7, with 8 nucleotides matching TRBD2. CDR3 length: 16 amino acids. V lost 5 bases and J lost 5; bases outside the gene matches: 15. CDR1 and CDR2 from the germline V gene are SGHRS and YFSETQ. The CDR3 region is CASSPAPRAGVHEQYF. The CDR3 DNA follows: TGCGCCAGCAGTCCGGCTCCTCGAGCGGGAGTCCACGAGCAGTACTTC. Full variable domain (rest looked up from reference TRBV5-1 and TRBJ2-7): KAGVTQTPRYLIKTRGQQVTLSCSPISGHRSVSWYQQTPGQGLQFLFEYFSETQRNKGNFPGRFSGRQFSNSRSEMNVSTLELGDSALYLCASSPAPRAGVHEQYFGPGTRLTVT.

V gene TRBV20-1 combines with J gene TRBJ1-6; tentatively, D is TRBD1 (6 bases). The length of the CDR3 is 13 residues. Germline V gene lookup returns CDR1 DFQATT and CDR2 SNEGSKA (reference sequence). V was clipped by 3 bases and J by 8 bases, with 11 bases between them. Here the CDR3 DNA reads TGCAGTGCTAGGGCAGGGGCCCATTCACCCCTCCACTTT. This encodes CSARAGAHSPLHF.

V is TRBV7-9 and J is TRBJ2-1; 8 bases are a match to TRBD2. From germline, CDR1 is SEHNR and CDR2 FQNEAQ (reference sequence). This CDR3 comprises 13 residues. The J segment lost 9 bases and the V segment lost 6 bases, leaving 7 bases of the junction unmatched. The CDR3 is CASRKAGGGEQFF. DNA for the CDR3: TGTGCCAGCAGAAAGGCGGGGGGCGGTGAGCAGTTCTTC.

The chain uses TRBV14 and TRBJ2-1, with 10 positions matching TRBD2. Trimming took 4 bases from V and 10 from J; bases not matched to a gene: 7. The CDR3 sequence is 14 residues long. The germline gives CDR1 SGHDN, CDR2 FVKESK. The CDR3 sequence is CASSRRTSGGEQFF. The CDR3 DNA follows: TGTGCCAGCAGCCGCCGGACTAGCGGAGGAGAGCAGTTCTTC.

This clonotype has a single count. The chain joins TRBV7-2 to TRBJ2-1; TRBD2 might be the D (6 bases). In germline, CDR1 is SGHTA, CDR2 FQGNSA. Trimming left V 5 bases short and J 9 bases short, with 14 bases between. This CDR3 has 13 amino acids. The CDR3 reads CASSRGASSEQFF. CDR3 in DNA: TGTGCCAGCAGCCGCGGGGCTAGCAGTGAGCAGTTCTTC.

The CDR3 DNA reads TGTGCCAGCAGGCTAGCGGCTTCAAAGTACGAGCAGTACTTC. This codes for CASRLAASKYEQYF. The V call is TRBV7-2, the J call TRBJ2-7; 7 bases align to TRBD2. This CDR3 contains 14 residues. Germline assignment: CDR1 SGHTA and CDR2 FQGNSA. Unmatched junction bases numbered 9, after V lost 6 bases and J lost 4 bases. Full variable domain (outside the CDR3, taken from reference TRBV7-2 and TRBJ2-7): GAGVSQSPSNKVTEKGKDVELRCDPISGHTALYWYRQSLGQGLEFLIYFQGNSAPDKSGLPSDRFSAERTGGSVSTLTIQRTQQEDSAVYLCASRLAASKYEQYFGPGTRLTVT.

The chain links TRBV2 to TRBJ2-7, with 9 positions matching TRBD1. V dropped 6 bases and J dropped 4; count of bases not matched to a gene: 10. The germline V gene has CDR1 SNHLY and CDR2 FYNNEI. The length of the CDR3 is 15 residues. The CDR3 DNA reads as TGTGCCAGCAGGGAATGGACAGGGGCAAGATACGAGCAGTACTTC. Translating gives CASREWTGARYEQYF.

This clonotype showed up just once. The V call is TRBV4-2, the J call TRBJ1-2; D gene uncertain. The CDR3 has 14 amino acids. The germline gives CDR1 LGHNA, CDR2 YNFKEQ. V was shortened by 1 base and J by 4 bases, with 10 bases between the two germline ends. For the CDR3, the DNA is TGTGCCAGCAGCCAAGCCCCGGATGGCTATGGCTACACCTTC. Translating gives CASSQAPDGYGYTF.

The gene calls are TRBV4-3 and TRBJ2-7; D is tentatively TRBD1 or TRBD2 (6 bases each). V was clipped by 0 bases and J by 0 bases, with 15 bases between them. The CDR3 loop spans 17 amino acids. The germline CDR1 and CDR2 sequences are LGHNA and YSLEER. The CDR3 sequence: CASSQDTGGRSSYEQYF. In nucleotides, the CDR3 is TGCGCCAGCAGCCAAGATACCGGGGGCCGAAGCTCCTACGAGCAGTACTTC.

The chain is built from TRBV4-3 and TRBJ2-3; D is possibly TRBD2 (5 bases). V lost 1 base and J lost 5, with 10 bases in between. The CDR3 loop spans 14 amino acids. Germline lookup yields CDR1 LGHNA and CDR2 YSLEER. Here the CDR3 reads CASSQGIGRDTQYF. DNA for the CDR3: TGCGCCAGCAGCCAAGGAATTGGGAGAGATACGCAGTATTTT.

The CDR3 DNA reads as TGTGCCAGCAGCCCCACCTCGGCGTACAATGAGCAGTTCTTC. Its translation: CASSPTSAYNEQFF. The chain links TRBV7-2 to TRBJ2-1, with unresolved D. V dropped 5 bases and J dropped 4 bases, with 12 bases sitting between them. The CDR3 extends over 14 amino acids. The germline gives CDR1 SGHTA, CDR2 FQGNSA.

The chain combines TRBV29-1 with TRBJ2-2; a possible D gene is TRBD2 (6 bases). The CDR3 totals 13 residues. The V end was cut by 7 bases, the J end by 5 bases, with 14 bases between. CDR1 SQVTM and CDR2 ANQGSEA come from the germline V gene. The CDR3 loop is CSGGESGTGELFF. CDR3 coding DNA: TGCAGCGGGGGGGAGTCAGGGACCGGGGAGCTGTTTTTT.

In DNA, the CDR3 is TGTGCCAGCAGCGACCGGGGGACCGCGAACACTGAAGCTTTCTTT. Protein: CASSDRGTANTEAFF. The rearrangement uses TRBV28 and TRBJ1-1, with D possibly being TRBD1 (5 bases). The CDR3 spans 15 residues. CDR1 MDHEN and CDR2 SYDVKM come from the germline V gene. V was pared by 6 bases and J by 1 base, with 15 bases between.

This clonotype was recorded a few times. V and J are TRBV4-2 and TRBJ1-2, with D unresolved. The CDR3 contains 13 residues. The germline V gene encodes CDR1 LGHNA and CDR2 YNFKEQ. Trimming stripped 4 bases from V and 8 bases from J, with 14 bases between. The CDR3 is CASSRAALWGYTF. The CDR3 DNA follows: TGTGCCAGCAGCCGAGCGGCTCTATGGGGCTACACCTTC.

J is TRBJ2-5 and V is TRBV20-1; a possible D gene is TRBD2 (6 bases). This CDR3 has 12 residues. Per germline, CDR1 DFQATT and CDR2 SNEGSKA (reference sequence). This chain's CDR3 is CRTGRDYNEQYF. The CDR3 DNA sequence: TGCAGGACCGGGCGGGATTACAATGAGCAGTACTTC.

This clonotype came up a few times. The J gene is TRBJ2-7, the V gene TRBV29-1; TRBD2 might be the D (6 bases). CDR1 is SQVTM, CDR2 ANQGSEA, per germline. V was cut by 3 bases and J by 6 bases, with 12 bases left in between. The CDR3 length is 12 residues. This chain's CDR3 is CSVEAGGTEQYF. CDR3 in DNA: TGCAGCGTTGAGGCCGGAGGGACCGAGCAGTACTTC.

Here the CDR3 reads CASSRWTRSVNTEAFF. The CDR3 bases are TGCGCCAGCAGCCGGTGGACACGGTCAGTGAACACTGAAGCTTTCTTT. V usage is TRBV5-1 and J usage is TRBJ1-1, with D perhaps matching TRBD1 (5 bases). Trimming took 4 bases from V and 0 from J, leaving 16 bases between them. The CDR3 runs 16 residues. CDR1 SGHRS and CDR2 YFSETQ come from the germline V gene.

The chain uses TRBV20-1 and TRBJ1-2, with D possibly being TRBD1 (6 bases). The V gene lost 4 bases and the J gene lost 5 bases, with 20 bases spanning the gap. The CDR3 has 15 amino acids. Germline V lookup: CDR1 DFQATT, CDR2 SNEGSKA (reference sequence). The CDR3 protein is CSAIGPMGASYGYTF. The CDR3 DNA reads TGCAGTGCTATTGGACCGATGGGGGCATCTTATGGCTACACCTTC.

The V call is TRBV4-1, the J call TRBJ2-5, with unresolved D. CDR3 size: 13 residues. Germline assignment: CDR1 MGHRA and CDR2 YSYEKL. V dropped 2 bases and J dropped 5 bases, with 9 bases sitting between them. CDR3 loop: CASSQTAMETQYF. CDR3 DNA: TGCGCCAGCAGCCAAACGGCGATGGAGACCCAGTACTTC.